Reported below is one TCR beta chain. The CDR3 runs to 14 residues. Between the trimmed V and J ends, which lost 0 bases and 4 bases, there was a span of 9 bases. Germline CDR1 is MNHEY and CDR2 is SVGAGI. Vbeta (60) and Jbeta (13) primers were used in the PCR. TCRdb keeps only in-frame clones here, not all; method: immunoSEQ multiplex PCR. The sample carries 300,000 or so clones, approximately 85% recorded once. The data originate from a study of cytomegalovirus exposure and HLA in healthy donors. Sequenced: PBMCs. The chain recombines TRBV6-5 with TRBJ1-2; D may be TRBD1 (5 bases). This receptor was obtained from a woman aged 40 to 50 in good health and CMV-seropositive. The CDR3 nucleotides are TGTGCCAGCAGTTACTCTCAAACAGGCTATGGCTACACCTTC. Its translation: CASSYSQTGYGYTF.